Below, one T cell receptor beta chain is given with its context. This clonotype has just one count. Its antigen has not been determined. It has no much larger one-base neighbor in the sample; base qualities were not kept. Resting on one read, the evidence is weak. The data were obtained in a study of tumor-infiltrating lymphocytes in primary liver carcinoma (dated by TCRdb to the late 2010s). Background for the entire study: Of the five patients, three men and two women aged 30 to 69 years, four had hepatocellular carcinoma and one had combined HCC and intrahepatic cholangiocarcinoma. Tumors of the five patients were stage T1-T3 N0M0 with maximum diameters of about 4.2 to 10 cm. Roughly 3.65 to 7.13 million productive TCRbeta reads were obtained per sample, and no significant difference in read depth was found between tissue types. The study combined TCRbeta repertoire sequencing, expression microarrays and whole-exome sequencing across five regions of each liver tumor, with adjacent normal tissue and blood. TCRbeta repertoire sequencing covered about 35 specimens from 5 patients: about 25 tumor regions, 5 adjacent noncancerous liver tissues and 5 peripheral blood samples. The roughly 25 tumor region samples were profiled with Agilent mRNA microarrays so that TCRbeta repertoire diversity could be related to the local molecular phenotype. Reproducibility between technical replicate repertoires was high, with correlation coefficients above 0.95 and mean shared-clone rates roughly 0.91. Overall study results and their limits: Only the TCR beta chain was sequenced, which likely underestimates true repertoire diversity because unpaired alpha chains were not captured. The top 250 clones accounted for a significantly greater share of the repertoire in tumors than in blood (p = 0.039). The study included only five patients, and the authors note findings should be validated in a larger study. Pairs of tumor regions showed greater repertoire overlap (mean about 35%) than tumor-adjacent pairs (roughly 17%) or tumor-blood pairs (about 15%), which is consistent with antigen-driven expansion. Only roughly 7-24% of top clones appeared in all five regions of a tumor, which suggests that tumor-infiltrating T cells are spatially heterogeneous. Bulk unsorted samples precluded comparing CD4+ and CD8+ T cell repertoires.

CDR3 length: 16 amino acids, cysteine to phenylalanine. The sequence is cut down to CDR3 DNA, 48 bases in frame from base 1. Trimming costs V 4 bases and J 2 bases, and their ends lie 14 bases apart. CDR1 SEHNR and CDR2 FQNEAQ are derived from the germline V gene (reference sequence). A constant-region primer and ProtoScript II reverse transcriptase were used to reverse-transcribe TCRbeta-specific cDNA from around 540 ng total RNA. The TCRbeta libraries were prepared through three rounds of nested multiplex PCR following a slightly modified ARM-PCR procedure. Each of the first two PCR rounds ran for about 11 cycles using multiplex TRBV1-TRBV30 forward primers together with a Cbeta reverse primer. A final 25-cycle PCR with Deep VentR polymerase added sample barcodes and Illumina adapters. Before sequencing, amplicons between 200 and 500 bp were purified from gel using a QIAquick gel extraction kit. The TCRbeta amplicons were sequenced with 250-bp paired-end reads on an Illumina HiSeq 2500. On the study's bioinformatics: Trimmomatic v0.33 was used to quality-trim the reads, and FLASH v1.2.11 was used to merge paired reads so that full CDR3 sequences could be recovered. V, D and J germline segments were assigned to the rearranged TCRbeta sequences by MiGEC v1.2.1b. Clonotype statistics and Shannon-Wiener diversity indices were calculated with VDJtools v1.0.0. Except for diversity analysis, only the 250 most abundant clonotypes of each sample were used in subsequent analyses to reduce sampling bias. Starting from the raw public reads, TCRdb applied fastp trimming at Q25, assembled clones with MiXCR and retained in-frame beta chains. Every CDR3 protein is listed once, alongside the most common genes and DNA of its rows. TCRdb's processing, not the study's, gives the V and J calls here. Within this sample are more than 90,000 distinct CDR3 sequences, with around two thirds of them counted one time only. Roughly an eighth of the sample is taken by the ten largest.

Without any cell sorting, total RNA and DNA were co-extracted from approximately 22-30 mg of bulk tissue using the AllPrep DNA/RNA mini kit. Between late 2015 and early 2016, about five patients in China with histopathologically diagnosed primary liver carcinoma had their tumors surgically resected. At the time of sampling, the patients had chronic HBV infection and had not received any treatment. Five spatially separated regions were sampled per tumor: superior, inferior, left-lateral and right-lateral poles, plus the tumor centre. More than 75% viable tumor cells were found by histology in every tumor sample. Fresh tumor and adjacent tissue pieces were bisected, with one half stored in RNAlater at -80 degrees C and the other half sent for histology.

The receptor comes from an older woman with primary liver carcinoma and hepatitis B virus infection. Material for sequencing was liver tumor tissue from sampling region 2. This specimen's cell subset or site label, per the study, means: tumor region T2, inferior pole. Recombination connected TRBV7-9 to TRBJ1-4; the D gene identity is not certain. CDR3 protein: CASSSALGPTNEKLFF. In nucleotide form, the sequence is TGTGCCAGCAGCTCAGCGCTGGGTCCGACTAATGAAAAACTGTTTTTT.